Detailed here is one T cell receptor (beta chain). These data are taken from a study of blood T cell repertoires in COVID-19. Here immunoSEQ multiplex PCR was the method, and the copy in TCRdb shows in-frame clones only, minus some. The table includes 400,000 or so clones, approximately 86% detected once. Deletions cut 2 bases from V and 4 bases from J, with 11 bases between. The CDR3 sequence is 14 residues long. Germline V lookup: CDR1 MDHEN, CDR2 SYDVKM. Sequencing was carried out using peripheral blood. This receptor was identified in a human donor in a cohort sampled during active COVID-19. V and J are TRBV28 and TRBJ1-2, with D uncertain. CDR3 sequence: CASSLEEGFYGYTF. The CDR3 nucleotides are TGTGCCAGCAGTTTAGAGGAAGGCTTCTATGGCTACACCTTC.